The 12 T cell receptor beta chains below were found in one sample sequenced in a study of brain T cells in children with intractable seizures. The time point denotes: blood from clinic visit 5 months post-surgery; TSC patient then seizure free. Only in-frame clones appear in the TCRdb table, and some are missing; sequencing was by immunoSEQ multiplex PCR. Here the sample spans about 340,000 clones, 85% to 95% being singletons. The source was peripheral blood, collected roughly 5 months after surgery. These receptors all come from a boy younger than two with tuberous sclerosis and intractable seizures.

Turning to this clone: Sequence at one end of the junction differs from germline and may be a read error. The chain couples TRBV5-1 to TRBJ2-3; tentatively, D is TRBD1 or TRBD2 (5 bases each). The germline V gene has CDR1 SGHRS and CDR2 YFSETQ. This CDR3 has 15 residues. The CDR3 loop is CASTLDWAGSDTQYF. The CDR3, as DNA: TGCGCCAGCACCTTGGACTGGGCAGGGAGCGATACGCAGTATTTT.

This clone was seen a single time. The chain combines TRBV5-6 with TRBJ2-3; 7 bases are a match to TRBD1. The CDR3 runs to 16 residues. CDR1 and CDR2 from the germline V gene are SGHDT and YYEEEE. Losses at the gene ends were 6 bases for V and 3 bases for J; bases not matched to a gene: 13. CDR3 nucleotide sequence: TGTGCCAGCACTTTTATGGGACAGCCAGAGACAGATACGCAGTATTTT. It yields the protein CASTFMGQPETDTQYF.

The V and J genes are TRBV28 and TRBJ2-2; maybe TRBD1 (6 bases). The CDR3 loop spans 18 amino acids. Germline V CDR1 and CDR2: MDHEN, SYDVKM. The V gene lost 1 base and the J gene lost 1 base, with 16 bases spanning the gap. The CDR3: CASSLFPAGTMNTGELFF. CDR3 nucleotide sequence: TGTGCCAGCAGTTTATTCCCAGCCGGGACAATGAACACCGGGGAGCTGTTTTTT.

The chain joins TRBV7-8 to TRBJ2-7; a weak D match, TRBD2 (5 bases). V was clipped by 3 bases and J by 7 bases, with 22 bases between them. The V gene's germline CDR1 is SGHVS and CDR2 FQNEAQ. This CDR3 contains 16 residues. The CDR3: CASSFPTDKPRGEQYF. The CDR3 region has the DNA TGTGCCAGCAGCTTCCCCACCGACAAGCCTAGAGGGGAGCAGTACTTC.

This clone was detected only once. This chain uses TRBV19 with TRBJ2-7; D gene ambiguous. In germline, CDR1 is LNHDA, CDR2 SQIVND (reference sequence). The CDR3 totals 14 residues. The V end was cut by 1 base, the J end by 2 bases, with 9 bases between. The CDR3 protein is CASSIGLGTYEQYF. The CDR3 DNA is TGTGCCAGTAGTATAGGCCTTGGGACCTACGAGCAGTACTTC.

This rearrangement joins TRBV4-2 to TRBJ2-1; no clear D gene. The germline gives CDR1 LGHNA, CDR2 YNFKEQ. V was trimmed by 0 bases and J by 0 bases, leaving 9 bases between them. CDR3 size: 16 residues. CDR3 amino acids: CASSQDSWSSYNEQFF. The CDR3 DNA reads TGTGCCAGCAGCCAAGATTCTTGGAGCTCCTACAATGAGCAGTTCTTC.

The CDR3 bases are TGTGCCAGCAGCCAAGAGGTGGGTGGGCAGTACTTC. Encoded protein: CASSQEVGGQYF. J is TRBJ2-7 and V is TRBV3-1 (or the pseudogene TRBV3-2); no reliable D call. The V end was cut by 0 bases, the J end by 9 bases, with 9 bases between. The CDR3 covers 12 residues. The germline CDR1 and CDR2 sequences are LGHDT and YNNKEL (reference sequence).

This chain links TRBV10-1 with TRBJ2-5; D may be TRBD2 (6 bases). Germline V lookup: CDR1 WNHNN, CDR2 SYGVQD (reference sequence). The CDR3 sequence is 20 residues long. V shed 0 bases and J shed 1 base, with 24 bases lying between them. In DNA, the CDR3 is TGCGCCAGCAGTGAGTCGGGACTTAGGAACTTTGATCGCACCCAAGAGACCCAGTACTTC. Encoded protein: CASSESGLRNFDRTQETQYF.

The rearrangement links TRBV2 to TRBJ2-7; D remains ambiguous. The germline CDR1 and CDR2 sequences are SNHLY and FYNNEI. The germline V and J ends were trimmed by 2 bases and 2 bases, with 10 bases remaining between them. The CDR3 loop spans 14 amino acids. The CDR3 DNA reads as TGTGCCAGCAGTGAAAGGGCCAGCCCCTACGAGCAGTACTTC. This codes for CASSERASPYEQYF.

The chain recombines TRBV2 with TRBJ2-5, with 13 bases that match TRBD2. Looked up from germline, CDR1 is SNHLY and CDR2 is FYNNEI. The CDR3 has 13 amino acids. J was trimmed by 2 bases and V by 9 bases; bases with no gene match: 0. Here the CDR3 DNA reads TGTGCCAGGGGACTAGCGGGGCAAGAGACCCAGTACTTC. Translation: CARGLAGQETQYF.

The chain joins TRBV6-1 to TRBJ2-3; TRBD2 matches 8 bases. V trimming: 2 bases; J trimming: 2 bases; junction bases outside the gene matches: 6. The CDR3 runs to 16 residues. The germline V gene encodes CDR1 MNHNS and CDR2 SASEGT. For the CDR3, the DNA is TGTGCCAGCAGTGAAATCTATAGCGGGAACACAGATACGCAGTATTTT. The encoded protein is CASSEIYSGNTDTQYF.

The genes are TRBV24-1 and TRBJ2-1, with 7 positions matching TRBD1. Germline CDR1 is KGHDR and CDR2 is SFDVKD. The length of the CDR3 is 12 residues. Germline trimming cut 0 bases from V and 15 bases from J; bases unmatched to any gene: 4. CDR3 nucleotide sequence: TGTGCCACCAGTGATTTGAGGACAGGCTGGTTCTTC. Protein product: CATSDLRTGWFF.